Listed below are T cell receptor beta chains from one sample, sequenced in a study of human T cells and chemical hapten exposure. Each CDR3 protein gets one entry after TCRdb re-called the RACE reads with MiXCR. Of around 250,000 distinct CDR3 sequences in the sample, 8.6% are singletons; the top ten hold 2% to 3%. The sample here was whole blood, taken in connection with sensitization to the hapten diphenylcyclopropenone (DPC). The receptor source for this set is a woman between 35 and 50 years old with alopecia areata. Some clones in this sample may be carry-over from other donors' samples. The CDR3 runs from the conserved cysteine through the conserved F or W. The D gene is left open where the match is weak. Clone size is not always given. Where it is, it says once, few, many or a class for expanded clones.

size	D	V	J	DNA	CDR3
few	TRBD2	TRBV29-1	TRBJ2-2	TGCAGCGTTAGGAAGGGCGGGAGTACCGGGGAGCTGTTTTTT	CSVRKGGSTGELFF
many	-	TRBV28	TRBJ2-6	TGTGCCAGCAGTTTAAGAATCTCTGGGGCCAACGTCCTGACTTTC	CASSLRISGANVLTF
many	-	TRBV6-2/TRBV6-3	TRBJ2-7	TGTGCCAGCAGTTACCCCGAGACTGCATCCTACGAGCAGTACTTC	CASSYPETASYEQYF
many	TRBD2	TRBV7-2	TRBJ2-1	TGTGCCAGCAGCTTATTACCTAGCGGCAATTACAATGAGCAGTTCTTC	CASSLLPSGNYNEQFF
-	TRBD1	TRBV12-3/TRBV12-4	TRBJ2-2	TGTGCCAGCAGTTACTCCGGGACAGCCCTCACCGGGGAGCTGTTTTTT	CASSYSGTALTGELFF
few	-	TRBV6-2/TRBV6-3	TRBJ2-7	TGTGCCAGCAGTTGGCTAGATGCCTACGAGCAGTACTTC	CASSWLDAYEQYF
few	-	TRBV6-2/TRBV6-3	TRBJ1-6	TGTGCCAGCTACGAGAGCCCGAATTCACCCCTCCACTTT	CASYESPNSPLHF
few	-	TRBV6-2/TRBV6-3	TRBJ2-2	TGTGCCAGCAAGAGAGGCGGGCCTTCCGGGGAGCTGTTTTTT	CASKRGGPSGELFF
many	-	TRBV3-1	TRBJ1-4	TGTGCCAGCAGCCAAGACGGCGGCGTCCATGGGGAAAAACTGTTTTTT	CASSQDGGVHGEKLFF
-	-	TRBV2	TRBJ1-4	TGTGCCAGCAGAGGACAGACGAATGAAAAACTGTTTTTT	CASRGQTNEKLFF
few	-	TRBV7-7	TRBJ2-1	TGTGCTAGCAGCTTAGGGGGTTTAGCAGTTGAGCAGTTCTTC	CASSLGGLAVEQFF
-	-	TRBV2	TRBJ2-7	TGTGCCAGCAGTGATGGACGGGGCCCCTACGAGCAGTACTTC	CASSDGRGPYEQYF
many	-	TRBV6-2/TRBV6-3	TRBJ2-1	TGTGCCAGCTGTACAACTCGACAGGTTAGCTCCTACAATGAGCAGTTCTTC	CASCTTRQVSSYNEQFF
-	-	TRBV25-1	TRBJ2-5	TGTGCCAGCAGTAAACTGGGGCAAGAGACCCAGTACTTC	CASSKLGQETQYF
many	-	TRBV25-1	TRBJ1-2	TGTGCCAGCAGTGAAGGGGCAAGTTATGGCTACACCTTC	CASSEGASYGYTF
few	-	TRBV9	TRBJ1-1	TGTGCCAGCAGCGTAGATATAGGAACGAACACTGAAGCTTTCTTT	CASSVDIGTNTEAFF
many	-	TRBV6-4	TRBJ2-2	TGTGCCAGCAGTGATTCCGGGGAGCTGTTTTTT	CASSDSGELFF
few	-	TRBV18	TRBJ2-5	TGTGCCAGCTCCCAGGGACGAGCACAAGAGACCCAGTACTTC	CASSQGRAQETQYF
few	TRBD2	TRBV7-6	TRBJ2-2	TGTGCCAGCAGCCCAGAGGCTAGCGGGCGATCCGGGGAGCTGTTTTTT	CASSPEASGRSGELFF
-	-	TRBV6-1	TRBJ1-2	TGTGCCAGCAGGCGGACAGAGAACTATGGCTACACCTTC	CASRRTENYGYTF
-	TRBD1	TRBV9	TRBJ2-7	TGTGCCAGCAGCGTTGCCACAGGGGGCCGCGAGCAGTACTTC	CASSVATGGREQYF
few	-	TRBV6-2/TRBV6-3	TRBJ2-7	TGTGCCAGCAGTTACGATAGTTTTCGCGGGGCCTCCTACGAGCAGTACTTC	CASSYDSFRGASYEQYF
many	TRBD1	TRBV7-9	TRBJ1-2	TGTGCCAGCAGCGAAGGACAGGGGAGATACTATGGCTACACCTTC	CASSEGQGRYYGYTF
many	-	TRBV11-2	TRBJ1-3	TGTGCCAGCAGCTTAGTTGACAGCTTTGGAAACACCATATATTTT	CASSLVDSFGNTIYF
few	-	TRBV28	TRBJ2-5	TGTGCCAGCAGTTTAAAGGCCTACCAAGAGACCCAGTACTTC	CASSLKAYQETQYF
-	-	TRBV27	TRBJ2-1	TGTGCCAGCAGTTTATCGGTAGCCAGGGGACATGAGCAGTTCTTC	CASSLSVARGHEQFF
few	-	TRBV7-2	TRBJ1-1	TGTGCCAGCAGCGCCATACAGGGTTCCCCTGAAGCTTTCTTT	CASSAIQGSPEAFF
few	TRBD2	TRBV28	TRBJ2-1	TGTGCCAGCAGCTCGGGGGGACTAGCGGTCTACAATGAGCAGTTCTTC	CASSSGGLAVYNEQFF
-	-	TRBV12-3/TRBV12-4	TRBJ1-1	TGTGCCAGCAGCCCCGTGAGGGCGAACACTGAAGCTTTCTTT	CASSPVRANTEAFF
few	-	TRBV29-1	TRBJ2-7	TGCAGCGTTGATGACCGGACCTCCTACGAGCAGTACTTC	CSVDDRTSYEQYF
-	-	TRBV2	TRBJ1-2	TGTGCCAGCACAGATTGGGAGGGCTACACCTTC	CASTDWEGYTF
-	-	TRBV6-2/TRBV6-3	TRBJ1-3	TGTGCCAGCAGTTCCAGCTCTGGAAACACCATATATTTT	CASSSSSGNTIYF
-	-	TRBV4-2	TRBJ1-3	TGTGCCAGCAGCCAAGATCCTGGCGATCGAGGCGTCATATATTTT	CASSQDPGDRGVIYF
-	TRBD1	TRBV20-1	TRBJ1-5	TGCAGTGCTTTAACCCGACAGGGTTATCAGCCCCAGCATTTT	CSALTRQGYQPQHF
few	-	TRBV20-1	TRBJ2-4	TGCAGTGCTAACCCCCCAGGCAAAAACATTCAGTACTTC	CSANPPGKNIQYF
-	TRBD2	TRBV6-2/TRBV6-3	TRBJ2-3	TGTGCCAGCACCGGGAGGGGCACAGATACGCAGTATTTT	CASTGRGTDTQYF
many	-	TRBV11-2	TRBJ2-2	TGTGCCAGCAGCTTAGTCATAAGAACCGGGGAGCTGTTTTTT	CASSLVIRTGELFF
-	-	TRBV29-1	TRBJ1-1	TGCAGCGTTGATGTACTCCGGGGCGCTTCTGAAGCTTTCTTT	CSVDVLRGASEAFF
-	TRBD1	TRBV20-1	TRBJ1-1	TGCAGTGCCACGGGGACAGGGGGCGTCACTGAAGCTTTCTTT	CSATGTGGVTEAFF
few	TRBD2	TRBV6-6	TRBJ2-7	TGTGCCAGCAGTCCGACTAGCGGGAGAACCTACGAGCAGTACTTC	CASSPTSGRTYEQYF
many	-	TRBV20-1	TRBJ2-1	TGCAGTGCTATTTACAATGAGCAGTTCTTC	CSAIYNEQFF
-	-	TRBV12-3/TRBV12-4	TRBJ1-2	TGTGCCAGCAGCCGTTTCGGAGGCTACACCTTC	CASSRFGGYTF
few	TRBD2	TRBV20-1	TRBJ2-3	TGCAGTGCTGAGAACTGGGGAGGGATAGATACGCAGTATTTT	CSAENWGGIDTQYF
-	TRBD1	TRBV28	TRBJ2-7	TGTGCCAGCAGTCCCCGACAGGGGGCGAAAGAGCAGTACTTC	CASSPRQGAKEQYF
many	-	TRBV4-3	TRBJ2-6	TGCGCCAGCAGCCAAGGCATCAAGGGATCTGGGGCCAACGTCCTGACTTTC	CASSQGIKGSGANVLTF
-	-	TRBV20-1	TRBJ1-2	TGCAGTGCTAGAGATAATCGGGGACATAGGTATGGCTACACCTTC	CSARDNRGHRYGYTF
-	TRBD1	TRBV6-1	TRBJ2-3	TGTGCCTCCCAAGGTAGGGGGCACACAGATACGCAGTATTTT	CASQGRGHTDTQYF
few	-	TRBV6-2/TRBV6-3	TRBJ2-2	TGTGCCAGCAGTTACCGGACCATAACCGGGGAGCTGTTTTTT	CASSYRTITGELFF
-	-	TRBV7-9	TRBJ1-2	TGTGCCAGCAGCGGACAGCCTAACTATGGCTACACCTTC	CASSGQPNYGYTF
few	TRBD1	TRBV2	TRBJ1-5	TGTGCCAGCAGTGAAGACAGGGGGGTCAATCAGCCCCAGCATTTT	CASSEDRGVNQPQHF
many	TRBD1	TRBV28	TRBJ1-5	TGTGCCAGCAGTACGCTGAAGGGACAGGGGCCAATTTATAGCAATCAGCCCCAGCATTTT	CASSTLKGQGPIYSNQPQHF
once	TRBD2	TRBV20-1	TRBJ2-3	TGCAGTGCTACCGGGACTAGCGGGAGGGGAGATACGCAGTATTTT	CSATGTSGRGDTQYF
many	-	TRBV2	TRBJ2-7	TGTGCCACCTCACTGGCAGAGAACTACGAGCAGTACTTC	CATSLAENYEQYF